The sample holds one count of the clone carrying this T cell receptor (beta chain). Its antigen is undetermined. Profiling relied on immunoSEQ multiplex PCR, and the TCRdb table lists in-frame clones only, not all of them. The sample has roughly 100,000 clones, over 85% seen once. Germline V gene data show CDR1 as SEHNR and CDR2 as FQNEAQ (reference sequence). CDR3 size: 14 residues. With 3 bases removed from V and 1 base from J, the gap between germline ends came to 9 bases. This entry belongs to a study of graft-versus-host responses after intestinal transplantation. Overall study context: The study gave all recipients anti-thymocyte globulin induction, then tacrolimus and steroids for about 3 years.

General observations from the study: GvH clone levels peaked in circulation, and this peak was associated with early post-transplant HvG declines.

Material: unstimulated CD8+ T cells sorted from spleen or lymph node cells, obtained before intestinal transplant. This receptor was identified in a human donor who received an intestinal transplant. V and J are TRBV7-9 and TRBJ1-2; maybe TRBD1 (6 bases). The CDR3 nucleotides read TGTGCCAGCAGCTTTTCAGGGGATAACTATGGCTACACCTTC. Translation: CASSFSGDNYGYTF.